The clone carrying this TCR beta chain has at least ten counts. Each CDR3 protein is one row after TCRdb ran MiXCR on the 5' RACE reads. This sample has about 70,000 distinct CDR3 sequences, with 3.2% found just once. CDR1 is SGHTS and CDR2 is YDEGEE in the germline V gene. Losses at the gene ends were 4 bases for V and 3 bases for J; bases not matched to a gene: 8. CDR3 size: 15 residues. The record originates from a study of neurological immune-mediated disorders. Sample: PBMCs. The clonotype comes from a woman between 50 and 59 years old with multiple sclerosis. The gene calls are TRBV5-8 and TRBJ2-3; TRBD1 matches 7 bases. The CDR3 coding sequence is TGTGCCAGCAGCCAGGGACAGTCGTCAACAGATACGCAGTATTTT. This encodes CASSQGQSSTDTQYF.